What follows is one T cell receptor (beta chain) and its context. The antigen is undetermined. This sample was included in a study of early T cells in non-severe SARS-CoV-2 infection. About the research overall: Bulk RNA from unsorted whole blood was sequenced; chains were unpaired. Study conclusions and caveats: Private and CD4 specificities were missed by VDJdb matching, which favored anti-spike CD8 responses.

The CDR3 is 12 residues long. The V and J ends lost 8 bases and 1 base respectively, with 8 bases between them. Germline loops: CDR1 ENHRY, CDR2 SYGVKD. TCRdb used MiXCR to reprocess the 5' RACE reads, holding one entry per CDR3 protein. The sample shows more than 45,000 distinct CDR3 sequences, 10% to 15% of them seen only once. The clonotype was recovered from an adult who was a healthcare worker with PCR-confirmed SARS-CoV-2 infection or an uninfected control (not recorded which). The chain couples TRBV10-3 to TRBJ2-5; weak D call: TRBD2 (5 bases). The sample comprised whole blood. The CDR3 sequence is CAISGSQETQYF. CDR3 nucleotides: TGTGCCATCTCGGGGAGCCAAGAGACCCAGTACTTC.